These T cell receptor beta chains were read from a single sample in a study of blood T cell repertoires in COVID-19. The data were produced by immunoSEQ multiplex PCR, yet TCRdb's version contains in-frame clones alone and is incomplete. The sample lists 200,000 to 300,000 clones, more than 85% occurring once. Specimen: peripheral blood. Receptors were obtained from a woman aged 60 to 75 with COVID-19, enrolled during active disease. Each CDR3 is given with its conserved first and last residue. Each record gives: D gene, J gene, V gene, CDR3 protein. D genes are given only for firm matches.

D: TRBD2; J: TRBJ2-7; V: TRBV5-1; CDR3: CASSLNVQPGLAVSYEQYF
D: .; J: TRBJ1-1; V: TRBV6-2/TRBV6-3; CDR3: CASSYYRPPGGRTNTEAFF
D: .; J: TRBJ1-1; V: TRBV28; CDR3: CASSGPLGGMNTEAFF
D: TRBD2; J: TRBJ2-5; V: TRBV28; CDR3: CASSSLLQLARKETQYF
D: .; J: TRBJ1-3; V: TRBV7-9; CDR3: CASSPVNSGNTIYF
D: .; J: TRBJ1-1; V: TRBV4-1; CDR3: CASRRGPTEAFF
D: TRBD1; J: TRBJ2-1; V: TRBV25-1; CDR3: CASSATTGKRFF
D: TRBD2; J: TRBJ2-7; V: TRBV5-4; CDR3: CASSHGTSGSSPYEQYF
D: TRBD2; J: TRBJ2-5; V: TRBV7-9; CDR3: CASRTSGRAVQETQYF
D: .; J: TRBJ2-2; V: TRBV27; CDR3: CASSFRPGTGELFF
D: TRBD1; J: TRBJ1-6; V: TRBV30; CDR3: CAWSTGGVSPLHF
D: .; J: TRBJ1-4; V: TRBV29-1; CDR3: CSVGQVLNEKLFF
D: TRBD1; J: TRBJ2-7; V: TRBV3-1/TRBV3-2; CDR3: CASSPRGQGGEQYF
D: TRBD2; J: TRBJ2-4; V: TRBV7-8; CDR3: CASSPLAGAPAKNIQYF
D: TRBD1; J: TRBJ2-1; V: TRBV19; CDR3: CASSIIRGTGVRNEQFF
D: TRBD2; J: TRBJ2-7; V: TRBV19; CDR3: CASSAGLAGADEQYF
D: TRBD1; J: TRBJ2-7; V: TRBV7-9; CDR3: CASSDPGTAYYEQYF
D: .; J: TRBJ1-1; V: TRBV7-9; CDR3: CASSAWRGPTEAFF
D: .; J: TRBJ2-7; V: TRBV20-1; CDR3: CSAEEVYEQYF
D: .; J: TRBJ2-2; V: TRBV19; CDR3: CASSMGQNTGELFF
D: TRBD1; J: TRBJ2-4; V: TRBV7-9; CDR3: CASRPRQGKEENIQYF
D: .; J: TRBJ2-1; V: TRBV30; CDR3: CAWSPGLDEQFF
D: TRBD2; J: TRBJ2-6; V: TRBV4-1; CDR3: CASSQGSSGSGANVLTF
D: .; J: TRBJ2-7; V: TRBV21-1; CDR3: CASSNRDRGRREQYF
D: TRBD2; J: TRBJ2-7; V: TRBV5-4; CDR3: CASSGSGRSSYEQYF
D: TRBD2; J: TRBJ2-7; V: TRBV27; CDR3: CASIATGLAGGSYEQYF
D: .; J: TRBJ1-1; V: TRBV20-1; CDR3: CSLPGGTEAFF
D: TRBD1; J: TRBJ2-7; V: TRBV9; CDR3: CASSATGTGGYEQYF
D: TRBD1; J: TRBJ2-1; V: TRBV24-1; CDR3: CATSERTGQLEQFF
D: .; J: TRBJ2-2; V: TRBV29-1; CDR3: CSGGQNTGELFF
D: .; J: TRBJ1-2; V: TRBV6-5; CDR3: CASGAELVFSYGYTF
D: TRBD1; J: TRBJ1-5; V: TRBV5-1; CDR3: CASSLDGQGSNQPQHF
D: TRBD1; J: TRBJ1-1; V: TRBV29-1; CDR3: CSGNRGLKNTEAFF
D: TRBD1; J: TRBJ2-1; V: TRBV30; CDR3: CAWRGLGQKSSYNEQFF
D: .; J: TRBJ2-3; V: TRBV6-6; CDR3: CASSIWRGSTDTQYF
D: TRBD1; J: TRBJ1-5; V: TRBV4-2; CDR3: CASSKAGTASNQPQHF
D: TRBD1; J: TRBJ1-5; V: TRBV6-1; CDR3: CASSEDRYSNQPQHF
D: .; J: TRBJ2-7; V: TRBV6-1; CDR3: CASSGIGWREVLYEQYF
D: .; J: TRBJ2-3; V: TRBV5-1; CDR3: CASREGLLDTQYF
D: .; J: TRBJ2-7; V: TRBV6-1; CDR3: CASSEVVGAYEQYF
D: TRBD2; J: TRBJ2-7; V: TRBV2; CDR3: CASSGLAGGPYEQYF
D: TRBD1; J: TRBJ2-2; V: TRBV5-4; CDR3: CASSPGQGANGELFF
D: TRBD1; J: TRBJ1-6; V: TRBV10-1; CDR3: CASSGKGAISPLHF
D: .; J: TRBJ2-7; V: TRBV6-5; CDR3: CASSYSIQREQYF
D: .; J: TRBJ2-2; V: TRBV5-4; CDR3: CASSYYRGAGITGELFF